This TCR beta chain was documented in a study of CD8 T cells in Susac syndrome. Sequencing targeted TCR beta in T cells from blood (CD8+ and CD4+). Healthy donors constituted the controls, which were matched for age and sex. RNA, at roughly 0.5 to 1 ug, was reverse transcribed with random hexamers. An immunoSEQ multiplex PCR amplified TCR beta CDR3 over 54 Vbeta and 13 Jbeta. TCRdb ran MiXCR on the immunoSEQ multiplex PCR reads and lists one entry per CDR3 protein. In the table there are some 150,000 distinct CDR3 sequences, approximately 93% of which are singletons. Sequenced sample: CD4+ T cells from PBMCs. The TCR comes from a human donor in good health.

CDR3 DNA sequence: TGTGCCAGCAGTTTGAGAGCGACGGCAGATACGCAGTATTTT. Translated, it gives CASSLRATADTQYF. The V gene is TRBV28, the J gene TRBJ2-3; D gene unclear. Trimming shortened V by 3 bases and J by 4 bases, and 11 bases separated the two germline ends. The CDR3 runs 14 residues. Germline V lookup: CDR1 MDHEN, CDR2 SYDVKM.